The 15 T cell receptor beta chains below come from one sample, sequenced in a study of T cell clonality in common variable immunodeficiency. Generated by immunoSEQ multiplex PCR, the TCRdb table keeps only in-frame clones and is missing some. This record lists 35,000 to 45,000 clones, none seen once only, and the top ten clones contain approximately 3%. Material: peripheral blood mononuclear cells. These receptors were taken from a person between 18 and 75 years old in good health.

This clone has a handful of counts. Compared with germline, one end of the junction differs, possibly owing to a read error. The sequenced CDR3 bases are TGTTCCAGTAGCTTAGATGGCACACGGGGCACTGAA. It specifies CSSSLDGTRGTE. The full CDR3 protein is CSSSLDGTRGTEAFF. The chain couples TRBV7-9 to TRBJ1-1; no clear D gene. The sequence runs out 3 residues before the end of the CDR3; the remainder is reconstructed from the germline J gene. Germline V gene lookup returns CDR1 SEHNR and CDR2 FQNEAQ (reference sequence). The CDR3 has 15 residues. The whole variable domain, remainder taken from reference TRBV7-9 and TRBJ1-1, is DTGVSQNPRHKITKRGQNVTFRCDPISEHNRLYWYRQTLGQGPEFLTYFQNEAQLEKSRLLSDRFSAERPKGSFSTLEIQRTEQGDSAMYLCSSSLDGTRGTEAFFGQGTRLTVV.

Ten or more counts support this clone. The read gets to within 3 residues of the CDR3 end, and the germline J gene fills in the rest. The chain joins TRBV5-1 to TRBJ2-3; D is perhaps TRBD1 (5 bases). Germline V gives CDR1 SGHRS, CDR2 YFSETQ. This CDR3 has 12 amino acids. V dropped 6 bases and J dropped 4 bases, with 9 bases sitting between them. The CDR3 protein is CASMEGADTQYF. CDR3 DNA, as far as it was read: TGCGCCAGCATGGAAGGGGCAGATACG.

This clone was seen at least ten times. The CDR3 reads CASSYPSGTGVYQPQHF. CDR3 bases read: TGTGCCAGCAGCTACCCCTCCGGGACAGGGGTTTATCAGCCC. The V gene is TRBV13, the J gene TRBJ1-5; 10 nucleotides match TRBD1. The CDR3 is cut off 3 residues early in the read; its end comes from the germline J gene. The CDR3 totals 17 residues. The V segment lost 4 bases and the J segment 5 bases; nucleotides outside the gene matches: 11. CDR1 and CDR2 (germline): PRHDT, FYEKMQ (reference sequence).

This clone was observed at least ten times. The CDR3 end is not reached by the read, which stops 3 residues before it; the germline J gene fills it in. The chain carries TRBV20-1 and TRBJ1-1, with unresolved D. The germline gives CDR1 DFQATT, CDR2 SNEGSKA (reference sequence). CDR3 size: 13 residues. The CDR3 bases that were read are TGCAGCTCCCAGGAGGGCTCGCACACTGAA. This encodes CSSQEGSHTE. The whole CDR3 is CSSQEGSHTEAFF.

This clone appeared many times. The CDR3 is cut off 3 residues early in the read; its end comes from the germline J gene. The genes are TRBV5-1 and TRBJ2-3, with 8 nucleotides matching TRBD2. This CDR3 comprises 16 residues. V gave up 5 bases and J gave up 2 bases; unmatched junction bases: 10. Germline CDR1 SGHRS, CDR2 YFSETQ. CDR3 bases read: TGCGCCAGCAGATTTTCTCGGGGGGGCGTCACAGATACG. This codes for CASRFSRGGVTDT. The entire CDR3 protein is CASRFSRGGVTDTQYF.

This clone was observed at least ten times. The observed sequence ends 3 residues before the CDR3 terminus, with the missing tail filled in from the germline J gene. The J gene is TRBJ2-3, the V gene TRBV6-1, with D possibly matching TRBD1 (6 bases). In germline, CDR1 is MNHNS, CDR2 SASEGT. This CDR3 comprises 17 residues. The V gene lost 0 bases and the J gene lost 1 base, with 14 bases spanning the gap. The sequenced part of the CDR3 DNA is TGTGCCAGCAGTGAAGCGCATGGGGGCAAGGGCACAGATACG. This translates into CASSEAHGGKGTDT. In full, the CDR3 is CASSEAHGGKGTDTQYF.

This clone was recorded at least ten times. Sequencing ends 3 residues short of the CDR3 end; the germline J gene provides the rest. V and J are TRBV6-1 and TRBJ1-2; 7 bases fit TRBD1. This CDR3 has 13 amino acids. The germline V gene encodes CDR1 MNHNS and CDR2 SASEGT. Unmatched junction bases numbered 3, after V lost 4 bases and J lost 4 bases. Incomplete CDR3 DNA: TGTGCCAGCAGTGGAGACAGGGCCTATGGC. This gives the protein CASSGDRAYG. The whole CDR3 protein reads CASSGDRAYGYTF.

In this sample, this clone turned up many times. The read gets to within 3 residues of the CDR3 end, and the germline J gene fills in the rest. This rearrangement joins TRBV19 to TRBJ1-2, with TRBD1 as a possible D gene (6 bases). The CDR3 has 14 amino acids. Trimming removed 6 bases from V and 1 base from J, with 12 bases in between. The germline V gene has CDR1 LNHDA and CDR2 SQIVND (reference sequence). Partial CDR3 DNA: TGTGCCAGTAGGAGCCGGGACAATAACTATGGC. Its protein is CASRSRDNNYG. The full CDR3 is CASRSRDNNYGYTF. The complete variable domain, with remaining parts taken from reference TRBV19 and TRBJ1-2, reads DGGITQSPKYLFRKEGQNVTLSCEQNLNHDAMYWYRQDPGQGLRLIYYSQIVNDFQKGDIAEGYSVSREKKESFPLTVTSAQKNPTAFYLCASRSRDNNYGYTFGSGTRLTVV.

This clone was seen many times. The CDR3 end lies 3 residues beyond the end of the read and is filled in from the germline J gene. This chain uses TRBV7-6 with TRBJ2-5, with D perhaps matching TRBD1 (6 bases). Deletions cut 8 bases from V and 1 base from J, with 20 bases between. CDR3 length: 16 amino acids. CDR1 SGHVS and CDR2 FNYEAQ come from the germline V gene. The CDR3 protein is CASSTVYDRIQETQYF. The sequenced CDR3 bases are TGTGCCAGCTCTACGGTTTATGACAGGATCCAAGAGACC.

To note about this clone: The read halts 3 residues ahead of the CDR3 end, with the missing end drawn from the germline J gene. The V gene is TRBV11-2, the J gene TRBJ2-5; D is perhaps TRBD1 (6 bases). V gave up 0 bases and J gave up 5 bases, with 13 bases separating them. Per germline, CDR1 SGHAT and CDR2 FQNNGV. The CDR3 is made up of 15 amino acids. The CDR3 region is CASSLEGAVRETQYF. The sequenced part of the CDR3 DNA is TGTGCCAGCAGCTTAGAGGGGGCGGTAAGGGAGACC.

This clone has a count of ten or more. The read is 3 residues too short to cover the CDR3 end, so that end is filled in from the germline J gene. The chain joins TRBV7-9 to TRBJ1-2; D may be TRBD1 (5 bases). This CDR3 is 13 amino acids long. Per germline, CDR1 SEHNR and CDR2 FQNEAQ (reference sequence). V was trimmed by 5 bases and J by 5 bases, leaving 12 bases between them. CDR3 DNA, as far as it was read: TGTGCCAGCAGCCTCAGGGAGGGTTATGGC. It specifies CASSLREGYG. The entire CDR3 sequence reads CASSLREGYGYTF.

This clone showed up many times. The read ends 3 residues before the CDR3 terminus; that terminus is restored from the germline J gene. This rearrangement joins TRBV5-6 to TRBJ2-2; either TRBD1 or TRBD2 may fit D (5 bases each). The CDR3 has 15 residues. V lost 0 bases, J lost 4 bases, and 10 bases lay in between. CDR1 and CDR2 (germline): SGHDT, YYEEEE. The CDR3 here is CASSLGGQGTGELFF. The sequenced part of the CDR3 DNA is TGTGCCAGCAGCTTGGGAGGGCAGGGCACCGGGGAG. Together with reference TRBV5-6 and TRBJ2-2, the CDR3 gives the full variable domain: DAGVTQSPTHLIKTRGQQVTLRCSPKSGHDTVSWYQQALGQGPQFIFQYYEEEERQRGNFPDRFSGHQFPNYSSELNVNALLLGDSALYLCASSLGGQGTGELFFGEGSRLTVL.

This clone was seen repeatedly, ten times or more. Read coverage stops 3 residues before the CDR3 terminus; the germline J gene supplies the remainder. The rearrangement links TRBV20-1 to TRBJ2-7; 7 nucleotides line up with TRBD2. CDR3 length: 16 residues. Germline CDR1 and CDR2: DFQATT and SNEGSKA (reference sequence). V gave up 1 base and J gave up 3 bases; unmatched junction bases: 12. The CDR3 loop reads CSARGPSTGLVYEQYF. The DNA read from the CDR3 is TGCAGTGCTAGAGGCCCCTCAACCGGACTAGTCTACGAG.

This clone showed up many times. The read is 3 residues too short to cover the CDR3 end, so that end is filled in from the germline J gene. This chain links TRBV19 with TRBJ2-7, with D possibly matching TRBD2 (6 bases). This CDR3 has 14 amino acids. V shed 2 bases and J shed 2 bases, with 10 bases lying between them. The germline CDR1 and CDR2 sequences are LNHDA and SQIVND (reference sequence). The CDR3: CASSILGGPYEQYF. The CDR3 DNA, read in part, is TGTGCCAGTAGTATACTGGGGGGACCCTACGAG. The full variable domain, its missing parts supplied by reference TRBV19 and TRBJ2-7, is DGGITQSPKYLFRKEGQNVTLSCEQNLNHDAMYWYRQDPGQGLRLIYYSQIVNDFQKGDIAEGYSVSREKKESFPLTVTSAQKNPTAFYLCASSILGGPYEQYFGPGTRLTVT.

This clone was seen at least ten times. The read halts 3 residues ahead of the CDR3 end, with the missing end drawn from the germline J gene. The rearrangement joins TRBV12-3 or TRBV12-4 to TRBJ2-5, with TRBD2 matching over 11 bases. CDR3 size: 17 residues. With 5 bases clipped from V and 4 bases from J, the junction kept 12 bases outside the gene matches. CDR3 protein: CASSILAGGFSGETQYF. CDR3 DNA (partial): TGTGCCAGCAGTATTCTAGCGGGGGGCTTCAGTGGAGAGACC.